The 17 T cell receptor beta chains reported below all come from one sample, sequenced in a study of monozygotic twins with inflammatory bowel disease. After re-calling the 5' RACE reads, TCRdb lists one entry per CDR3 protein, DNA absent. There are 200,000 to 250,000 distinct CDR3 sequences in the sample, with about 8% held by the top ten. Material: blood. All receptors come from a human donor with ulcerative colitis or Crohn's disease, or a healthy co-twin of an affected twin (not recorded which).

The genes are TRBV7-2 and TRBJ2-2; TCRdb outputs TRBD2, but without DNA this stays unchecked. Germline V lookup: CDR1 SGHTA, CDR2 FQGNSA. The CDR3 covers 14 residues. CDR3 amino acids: CACLPWEFTGELFF. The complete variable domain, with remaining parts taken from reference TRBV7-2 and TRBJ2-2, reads GAGVSQSPSNKVTEKGKDVELRCDPISGHTALYWYRQSLGQGLEFLIYFQGNSAPDKSGLPSDRFSAERTGGSVSTLTIQRTQQEDSAVYLCACLPWEFTGELFFGEGSRLTVL.

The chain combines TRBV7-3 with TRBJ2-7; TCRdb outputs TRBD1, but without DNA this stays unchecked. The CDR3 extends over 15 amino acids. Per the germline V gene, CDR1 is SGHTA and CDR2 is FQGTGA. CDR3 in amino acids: CASSLLGTGDGEQYF.

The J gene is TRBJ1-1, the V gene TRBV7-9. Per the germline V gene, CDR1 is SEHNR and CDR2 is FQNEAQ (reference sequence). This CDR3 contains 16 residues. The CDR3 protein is CASSPWEVGLKAEAFF.

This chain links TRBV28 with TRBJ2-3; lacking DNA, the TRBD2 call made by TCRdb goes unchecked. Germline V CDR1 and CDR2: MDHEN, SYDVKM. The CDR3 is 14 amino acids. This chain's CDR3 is CASSQAVRTDTQYF.

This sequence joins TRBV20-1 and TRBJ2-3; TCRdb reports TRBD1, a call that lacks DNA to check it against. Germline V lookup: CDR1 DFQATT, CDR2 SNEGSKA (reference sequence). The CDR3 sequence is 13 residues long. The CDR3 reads CSTGTGSTDTQYF.

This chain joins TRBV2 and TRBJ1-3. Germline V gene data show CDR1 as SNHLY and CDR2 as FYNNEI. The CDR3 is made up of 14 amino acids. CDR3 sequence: CATAQETSGNTIYF.

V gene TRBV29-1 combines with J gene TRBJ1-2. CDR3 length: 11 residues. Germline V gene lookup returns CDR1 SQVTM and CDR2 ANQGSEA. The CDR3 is CSVGANYGYTF.

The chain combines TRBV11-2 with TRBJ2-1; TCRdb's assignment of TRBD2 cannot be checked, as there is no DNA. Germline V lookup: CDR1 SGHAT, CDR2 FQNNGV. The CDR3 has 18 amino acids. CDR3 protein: CASSLDVYAGGKYNEQFF.

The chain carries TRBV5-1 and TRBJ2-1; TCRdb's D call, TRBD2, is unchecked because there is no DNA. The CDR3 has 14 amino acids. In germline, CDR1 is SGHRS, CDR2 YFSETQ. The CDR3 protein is CASSLEKGGGEQFF.

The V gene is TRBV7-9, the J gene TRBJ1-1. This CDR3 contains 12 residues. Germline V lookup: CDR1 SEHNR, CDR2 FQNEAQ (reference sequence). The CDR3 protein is CASGRGSPEAFF.

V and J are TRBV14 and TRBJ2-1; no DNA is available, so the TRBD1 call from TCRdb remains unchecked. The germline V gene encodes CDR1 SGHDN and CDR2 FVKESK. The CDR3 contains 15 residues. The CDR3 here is CASSQPGQGYNEQFF.

This CDR3 is CASSAGTNTYEQYF. The chain combines TRBV6-6 with TRBJ2-7; TCRdb gives TRBD1 as the D gene, but with no DNA this cannot be confirmed. Germline lookup yields CDR1 MNHNY and CDR2 SVGAGI (reference sequence). CDR3 length equals 14 residues.

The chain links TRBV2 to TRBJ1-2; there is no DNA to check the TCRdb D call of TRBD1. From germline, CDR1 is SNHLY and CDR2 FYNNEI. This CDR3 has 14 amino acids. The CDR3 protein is CASSPQGQSEGYTF.

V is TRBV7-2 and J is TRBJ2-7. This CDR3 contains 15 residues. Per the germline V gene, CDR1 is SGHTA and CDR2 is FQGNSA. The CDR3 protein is CASSLGVGNLIEQYF.

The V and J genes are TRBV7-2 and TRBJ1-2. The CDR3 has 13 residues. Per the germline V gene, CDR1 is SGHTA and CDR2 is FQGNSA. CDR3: CASSFRTDYGYTF.

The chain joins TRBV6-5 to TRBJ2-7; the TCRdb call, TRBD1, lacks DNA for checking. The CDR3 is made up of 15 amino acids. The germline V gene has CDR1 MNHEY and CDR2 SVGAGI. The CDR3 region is CASSYYADRAEEQYF.

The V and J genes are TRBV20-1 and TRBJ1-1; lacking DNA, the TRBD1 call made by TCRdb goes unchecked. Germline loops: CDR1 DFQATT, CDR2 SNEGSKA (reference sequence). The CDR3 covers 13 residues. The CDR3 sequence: CSARGFQGAEAFF.